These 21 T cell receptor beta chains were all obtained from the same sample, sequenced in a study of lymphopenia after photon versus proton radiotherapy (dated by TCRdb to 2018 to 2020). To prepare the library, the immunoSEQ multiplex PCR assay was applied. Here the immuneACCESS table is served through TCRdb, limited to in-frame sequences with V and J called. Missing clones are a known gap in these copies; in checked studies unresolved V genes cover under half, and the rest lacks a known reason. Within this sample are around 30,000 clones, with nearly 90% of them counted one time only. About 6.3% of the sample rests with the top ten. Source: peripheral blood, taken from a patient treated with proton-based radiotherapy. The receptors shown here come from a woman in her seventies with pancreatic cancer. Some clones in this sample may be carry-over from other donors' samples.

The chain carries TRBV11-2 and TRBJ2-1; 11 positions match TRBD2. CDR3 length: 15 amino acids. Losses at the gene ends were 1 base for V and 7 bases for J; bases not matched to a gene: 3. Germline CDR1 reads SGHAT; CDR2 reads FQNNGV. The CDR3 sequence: CASSLVAGGPNEQFF. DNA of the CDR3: TGTGCCAGCAGCTTAGTAGCGGGAGGGCCGAATGAGCAGTTCTTC.

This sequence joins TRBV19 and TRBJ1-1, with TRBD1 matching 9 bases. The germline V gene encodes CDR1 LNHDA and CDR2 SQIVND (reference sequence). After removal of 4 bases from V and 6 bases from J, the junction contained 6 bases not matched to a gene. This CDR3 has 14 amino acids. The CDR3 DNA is TGTGCCAGTAGTAAGGGACAGGGAGAGGCTGAAGCTTTCTTT. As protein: CASSKGQGEAEAFF. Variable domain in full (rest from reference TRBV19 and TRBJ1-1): DGGITQSPKYLFRKEGQNVTLSCEQNLNHDAMYWYRQDPGQGLRLIYYSQIVNDFQKGDIAEGYSVSREKKESFPLTVTSAQKNPTAFYLCASSKGQGEAEAFFGQGTRLTVV.

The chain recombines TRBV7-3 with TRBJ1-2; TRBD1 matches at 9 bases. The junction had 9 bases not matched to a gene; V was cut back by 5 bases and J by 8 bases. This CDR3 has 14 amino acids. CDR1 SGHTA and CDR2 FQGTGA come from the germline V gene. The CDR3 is CASSATQGASGYTF. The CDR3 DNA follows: TGTGCCAGCAGCGCCACACAGGGGGCATCGGGCTACACCTTC.

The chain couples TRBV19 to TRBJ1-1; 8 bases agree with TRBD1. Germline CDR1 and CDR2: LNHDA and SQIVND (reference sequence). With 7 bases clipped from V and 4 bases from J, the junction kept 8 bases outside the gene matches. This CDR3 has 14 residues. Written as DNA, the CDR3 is TGTGCCAGTAAACAAGGACAGGGCGGCACTGAAGCTTTCTTT. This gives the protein CASKQGQGGTEAFF.

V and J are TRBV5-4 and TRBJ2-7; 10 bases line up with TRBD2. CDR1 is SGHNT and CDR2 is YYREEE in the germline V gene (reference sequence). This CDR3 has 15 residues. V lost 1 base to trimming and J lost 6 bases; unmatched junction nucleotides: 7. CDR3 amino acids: CASSLRGVAGGEQYF. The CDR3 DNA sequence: TGTGCCAGCAGCTTGAGAGGAGTAGCGGGAGGCGAGCAGTACTTC.

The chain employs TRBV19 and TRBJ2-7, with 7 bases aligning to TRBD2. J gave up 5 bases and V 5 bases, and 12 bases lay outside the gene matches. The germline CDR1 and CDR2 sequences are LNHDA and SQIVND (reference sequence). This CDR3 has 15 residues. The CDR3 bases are TGTGCCAGTAGTCCGAAGGTGGCGGGAGAAGACGAGCAGTACTTC. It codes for CASSPKVAGEDEQYF.

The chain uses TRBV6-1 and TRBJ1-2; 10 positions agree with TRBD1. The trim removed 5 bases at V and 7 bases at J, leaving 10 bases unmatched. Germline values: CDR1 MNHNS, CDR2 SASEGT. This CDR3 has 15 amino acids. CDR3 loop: CASSQRRDRGSGYTF. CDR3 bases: TGTGCCAGCAGTCAAAGGAGGGACAGGGGTTCTGGCTACACCTTC.

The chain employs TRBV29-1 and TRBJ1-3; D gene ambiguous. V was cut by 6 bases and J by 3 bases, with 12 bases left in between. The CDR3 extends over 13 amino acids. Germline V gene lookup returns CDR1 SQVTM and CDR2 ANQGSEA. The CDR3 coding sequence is TGCAGCGTAGTCGAGGGTTTTGGAAACACCATATATTTT. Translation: CSVVEGFGNTIYF.

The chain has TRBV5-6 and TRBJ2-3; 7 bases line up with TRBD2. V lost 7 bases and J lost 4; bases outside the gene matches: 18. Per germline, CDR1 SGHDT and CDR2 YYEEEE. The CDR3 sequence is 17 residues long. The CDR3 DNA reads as TGTGCCAGCTCGATTCCCGGAGGACTAGAGAGACCAGATACGCAGTATTTT. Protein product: CASSIPGGLERPDTQYF.

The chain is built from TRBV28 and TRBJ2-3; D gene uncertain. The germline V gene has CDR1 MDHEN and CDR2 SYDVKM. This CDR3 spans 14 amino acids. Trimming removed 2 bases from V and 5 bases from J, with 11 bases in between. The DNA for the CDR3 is TGTGCCAGCAGTTTACCCCAAGGCGGAGATACGCAGTATTTT. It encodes CASSLPQGGDTQYF.

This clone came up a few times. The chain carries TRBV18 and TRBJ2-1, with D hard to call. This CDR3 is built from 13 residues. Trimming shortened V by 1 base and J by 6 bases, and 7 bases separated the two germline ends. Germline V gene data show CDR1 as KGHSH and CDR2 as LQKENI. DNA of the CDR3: TGTGCCAGCTCACCACAGGCAGCCAATGAGCAGTTCTTC. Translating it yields CASSPQAANEQFF.

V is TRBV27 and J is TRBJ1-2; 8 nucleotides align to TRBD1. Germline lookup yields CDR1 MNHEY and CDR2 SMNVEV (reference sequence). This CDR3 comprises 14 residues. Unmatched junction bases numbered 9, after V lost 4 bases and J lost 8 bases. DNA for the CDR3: TGTGCCAGCAGTTCTTCAGGGGGCGTTCGGGGCTACACCTTC. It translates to CASSSSGGVRGYTF.

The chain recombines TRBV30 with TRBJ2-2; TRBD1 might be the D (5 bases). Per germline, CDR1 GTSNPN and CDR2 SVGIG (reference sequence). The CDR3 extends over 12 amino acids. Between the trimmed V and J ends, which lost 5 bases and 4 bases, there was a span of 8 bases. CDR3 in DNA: TGTGCCTGGGCAGGGTTCACCGGGGAGCTGTTTTTT. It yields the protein CAWAGFTGELFF.

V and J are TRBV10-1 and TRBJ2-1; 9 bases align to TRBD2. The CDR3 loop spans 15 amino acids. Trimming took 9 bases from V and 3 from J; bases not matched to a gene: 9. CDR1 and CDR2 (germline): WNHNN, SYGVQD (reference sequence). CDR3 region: CARGPSGTLYNEQFF. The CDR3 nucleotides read TGCGCCAGAGGACCTAGCGGGACCCTCTACAATGAGCAGTTCTTC.

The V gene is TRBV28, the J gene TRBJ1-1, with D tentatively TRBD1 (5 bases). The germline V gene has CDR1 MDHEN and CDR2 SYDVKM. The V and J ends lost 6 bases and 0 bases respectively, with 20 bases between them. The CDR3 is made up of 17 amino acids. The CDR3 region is CASSPAGGSPMNTEAFF. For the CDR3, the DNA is TGTGCCAGCAGCCCCGCTGGGGGTTCCCCTATGAACACTGAAGCTTTCTTT.

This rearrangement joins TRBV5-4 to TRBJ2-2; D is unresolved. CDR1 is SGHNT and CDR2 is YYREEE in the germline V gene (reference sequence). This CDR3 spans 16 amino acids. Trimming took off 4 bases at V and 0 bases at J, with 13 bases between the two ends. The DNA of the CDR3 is TGTGCCAGCAGCCTTCGAACGTACGCGAACACCGGGGAGCTGTTTTTT. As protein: CASSLRTYANTGELFF.

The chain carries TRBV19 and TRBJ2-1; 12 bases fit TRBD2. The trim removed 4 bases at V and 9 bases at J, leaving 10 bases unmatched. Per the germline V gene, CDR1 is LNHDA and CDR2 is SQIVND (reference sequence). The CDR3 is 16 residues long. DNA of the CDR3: TGTGCCAGTAGTAGCGGACTAGCGGGACCCCTCATTGAGCAGTTCTTC. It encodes CASSSGLAGPLIEQFF.

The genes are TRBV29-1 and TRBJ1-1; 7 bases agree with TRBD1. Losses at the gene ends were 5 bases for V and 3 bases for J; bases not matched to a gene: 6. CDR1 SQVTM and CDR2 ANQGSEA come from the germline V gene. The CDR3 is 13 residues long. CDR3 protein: CSVRQGVDTEAFF. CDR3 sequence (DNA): TGCAGCGTTAGACAGGGCGTGGACACTGAAGCTTTCTTT.

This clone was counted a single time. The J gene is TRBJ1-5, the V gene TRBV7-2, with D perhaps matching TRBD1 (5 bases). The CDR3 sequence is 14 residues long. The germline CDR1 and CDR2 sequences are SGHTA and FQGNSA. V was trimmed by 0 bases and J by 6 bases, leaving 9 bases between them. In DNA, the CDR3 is TGTGCCAGCAGCTTAGCACACGGGGCTCAGCCCCAGCATTTT. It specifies CASSLAHGAQPQHF.

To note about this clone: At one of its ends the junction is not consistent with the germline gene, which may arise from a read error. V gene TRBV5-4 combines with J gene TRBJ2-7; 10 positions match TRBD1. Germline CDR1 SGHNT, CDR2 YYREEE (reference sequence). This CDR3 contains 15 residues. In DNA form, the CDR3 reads TGCGCCAGCAGCCAAGGATGGACAGGGGGTTACGAGCAGTACTTC. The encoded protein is CASSQGWTGGYEQYF.

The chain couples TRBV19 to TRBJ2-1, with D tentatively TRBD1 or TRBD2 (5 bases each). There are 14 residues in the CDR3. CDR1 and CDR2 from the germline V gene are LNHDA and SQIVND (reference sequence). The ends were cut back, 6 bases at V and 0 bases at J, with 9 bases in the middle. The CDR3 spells CASRPGGSYNEQFF. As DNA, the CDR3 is TGTGCCAGTAGACCTGGGGGCTCCTACAATGAGCAGTTCTTC.